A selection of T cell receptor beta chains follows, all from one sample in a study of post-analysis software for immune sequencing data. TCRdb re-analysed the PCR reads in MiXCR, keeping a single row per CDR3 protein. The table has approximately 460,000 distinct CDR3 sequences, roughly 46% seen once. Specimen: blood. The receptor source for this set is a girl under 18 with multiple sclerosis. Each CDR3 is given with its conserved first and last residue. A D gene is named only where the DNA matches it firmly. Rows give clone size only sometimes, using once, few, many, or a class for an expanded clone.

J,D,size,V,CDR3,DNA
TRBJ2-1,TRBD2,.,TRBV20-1,CSPRQTSGGGNEQFF,TGCAGTCCCCGCCAGACTAGCGGTGGAGGAAATGAGCAGTTCTTC
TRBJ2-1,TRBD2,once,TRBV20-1,CSARDPTGAGGPPRRYNEQFF,TGCAGTGCTAGAGACCCGACCGGGGCGGGAGGGCCCCCGCGCCGTTACAATGAGCAGTTCTTC
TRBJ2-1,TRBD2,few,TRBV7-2,CASSLGGRRDEQFF,TGTGCCAGCAGCTTAGGCGGGAGGAGGGATGAGCAGTTCTTC
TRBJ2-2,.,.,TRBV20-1,CSASTGSVAGELFF,TGCAGTGCTAGCACGGGGTCTGTGGCCGGGGAGCTGTTTTTT
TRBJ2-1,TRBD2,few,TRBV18,CASSRPGLAGPSYNEQFF,TGTGCCAGCTCACGACCGGGACTAGCGGGTCCCTCCTACAATGAGCAGTTCTTC
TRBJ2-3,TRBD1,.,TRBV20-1,CSASQTGGPDTQYF,TGCAGTGCTAGTCAAACAGGGGGCCCAGATACGCAGTATTTT
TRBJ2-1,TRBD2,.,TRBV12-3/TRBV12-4,CASSQNLGTSGRHNEQFF,TGTGCCAGCAGCCAGAACCTCGGGACTAGCGGGAGACACAATGAGCAGTTCTTC
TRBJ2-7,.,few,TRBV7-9,CASSLILEFEQYF,TGTGCCAGCAGCTTGATTCTCGAATTCGAGCAGTACTTC
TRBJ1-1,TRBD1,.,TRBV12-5,CASGTGETEAFF,TGTGCTAGTGGTACAGGGGAGACTGAAGCTTTCTTT
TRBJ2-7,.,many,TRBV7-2,CASSLTGIGYEQYF,TGTGCCAGCAGCTTAACGGGAATCGGGTACGAGCAGTACTTC
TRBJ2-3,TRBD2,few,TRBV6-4,CASSAPGLAFRDTQYF,TGTGCCAGCAGTGCCCCGGGACTAGCGTTCCGGGATACGCAGTATTTT
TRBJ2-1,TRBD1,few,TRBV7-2,CASSFAGTGANEQFF,TGTGCCAGCAGCTTCGCCGGGACAGGGGCCAATGAGCAGTTCTTC
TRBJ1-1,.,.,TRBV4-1,CASSFVVKRGQGEAFF,TGCGCCAGCAGCTTCGTTGTGAAGAGAGGTCAGGGTGAGGCTTTCTTT
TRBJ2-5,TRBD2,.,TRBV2,CASSDRLAGVETQYF,TGTGCCAGCAGTGACAGACTAGCGGGAGTAGAGACCCAGTACTTC
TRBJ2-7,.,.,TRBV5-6,CASRRNRAPAYEQYF,TGTGCCAGCAGACGCAACAGGGCCCCCGCCTACGAGCAGTACTTC
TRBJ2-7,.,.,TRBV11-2,CASSLAYGAREQYF,TGTGCCAGCAGTCTCGCTTACGGGGCCCGGGAGCAGTACTTC
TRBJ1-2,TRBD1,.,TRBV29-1,CSVDGTGAGYGYTF,TGCAGCGTTGACGGGACAGGGGCAGGGTATGGCTACACCTTC
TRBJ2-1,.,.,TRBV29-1,CSVEDETEQETQFF,TGCAGCGTTGAAGATGAGACCGAGCAAGAGACCCAGTTCTTC
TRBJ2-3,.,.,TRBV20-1,CSASAASESTDTQYF,TGCAGTGCTAGTGCGGCTAGCGAGAGCACAGATACGCAGTATTTT
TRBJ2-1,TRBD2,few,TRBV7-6,CASSLVAGGNNEQFF,TGTGCCAGCAGCCTCGTAGCGGGAGGTAACAATGAGCAGTTCTTC
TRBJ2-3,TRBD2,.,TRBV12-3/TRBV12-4,CASSFSRGGRTDTQYF,TGTGCCAGCAGTTTTTCGAGGGGCGGGAGGACAGATACGCAGTATTTT
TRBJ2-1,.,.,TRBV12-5,CASALQPGYNEQFF,TGTGCTAGTGCCCTCCAGCCGGGATACAATGAGCAGTTCTTC
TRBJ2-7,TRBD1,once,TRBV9,CASSGGTGNPEQYF,TGTGCCAGCAGCGGGGGGACAGGTAATCCCGAGCAGTACTTC
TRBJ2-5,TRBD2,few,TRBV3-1,CASSQGVSSSGSSETQYF,TGTGCCAGCAGCCAAGGGGTGTCGTCTAGCGGGAGTTCGGAGACCCAGTACTTC
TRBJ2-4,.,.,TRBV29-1,CSVEERAGPLVAKNIQYF,TGCAGCGTTGAAGAGCGGGCTGGACCCCTTGTCGCCAAAAACATTCAGTACTTC
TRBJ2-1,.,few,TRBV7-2,CASSLRLERTSYNEQFF,TGTGCCAGCAGCTTAAGGCTGGAGCGGACCTCCTACAATGAGCAGTTCTTC
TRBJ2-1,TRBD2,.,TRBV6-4,CASSDGGSPRNEQFF,TGTGCCAGCAGTGATGGCGGGAGTCCTCGCAATGAGCAGTTCTTC